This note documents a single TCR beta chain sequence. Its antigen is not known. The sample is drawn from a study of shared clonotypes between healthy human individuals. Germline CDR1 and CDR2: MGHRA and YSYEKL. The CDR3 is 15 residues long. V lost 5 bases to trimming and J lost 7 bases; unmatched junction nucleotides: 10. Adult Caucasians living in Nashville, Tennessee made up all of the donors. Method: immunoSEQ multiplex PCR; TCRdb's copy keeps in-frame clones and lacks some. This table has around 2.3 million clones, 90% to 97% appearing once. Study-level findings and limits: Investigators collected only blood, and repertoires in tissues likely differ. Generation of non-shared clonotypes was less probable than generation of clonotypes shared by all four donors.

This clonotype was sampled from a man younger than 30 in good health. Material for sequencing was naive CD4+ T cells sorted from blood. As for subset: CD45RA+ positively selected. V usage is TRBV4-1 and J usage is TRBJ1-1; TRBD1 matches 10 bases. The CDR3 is CASSYTGTGVLEAFF. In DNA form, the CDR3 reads TGCGCCAGCAGCTATACCGGGACAGGGGTCCTTGAAGCTTTCTTT.